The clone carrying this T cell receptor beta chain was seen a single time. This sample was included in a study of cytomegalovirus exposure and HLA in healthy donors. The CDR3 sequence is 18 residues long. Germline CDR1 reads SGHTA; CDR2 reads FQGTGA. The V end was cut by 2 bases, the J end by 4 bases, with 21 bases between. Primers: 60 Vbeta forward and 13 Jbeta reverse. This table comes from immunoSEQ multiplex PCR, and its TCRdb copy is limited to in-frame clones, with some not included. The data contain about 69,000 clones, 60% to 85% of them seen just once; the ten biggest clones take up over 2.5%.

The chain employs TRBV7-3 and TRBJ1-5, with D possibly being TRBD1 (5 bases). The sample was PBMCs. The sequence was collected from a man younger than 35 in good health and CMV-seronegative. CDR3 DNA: TGTGCCAGCAGCTTAGGGCGGGGCCAGGGAAGTGGTAATCAGCCCCAGCATTTT. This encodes CASSLGRGQGSGNQPQHF.